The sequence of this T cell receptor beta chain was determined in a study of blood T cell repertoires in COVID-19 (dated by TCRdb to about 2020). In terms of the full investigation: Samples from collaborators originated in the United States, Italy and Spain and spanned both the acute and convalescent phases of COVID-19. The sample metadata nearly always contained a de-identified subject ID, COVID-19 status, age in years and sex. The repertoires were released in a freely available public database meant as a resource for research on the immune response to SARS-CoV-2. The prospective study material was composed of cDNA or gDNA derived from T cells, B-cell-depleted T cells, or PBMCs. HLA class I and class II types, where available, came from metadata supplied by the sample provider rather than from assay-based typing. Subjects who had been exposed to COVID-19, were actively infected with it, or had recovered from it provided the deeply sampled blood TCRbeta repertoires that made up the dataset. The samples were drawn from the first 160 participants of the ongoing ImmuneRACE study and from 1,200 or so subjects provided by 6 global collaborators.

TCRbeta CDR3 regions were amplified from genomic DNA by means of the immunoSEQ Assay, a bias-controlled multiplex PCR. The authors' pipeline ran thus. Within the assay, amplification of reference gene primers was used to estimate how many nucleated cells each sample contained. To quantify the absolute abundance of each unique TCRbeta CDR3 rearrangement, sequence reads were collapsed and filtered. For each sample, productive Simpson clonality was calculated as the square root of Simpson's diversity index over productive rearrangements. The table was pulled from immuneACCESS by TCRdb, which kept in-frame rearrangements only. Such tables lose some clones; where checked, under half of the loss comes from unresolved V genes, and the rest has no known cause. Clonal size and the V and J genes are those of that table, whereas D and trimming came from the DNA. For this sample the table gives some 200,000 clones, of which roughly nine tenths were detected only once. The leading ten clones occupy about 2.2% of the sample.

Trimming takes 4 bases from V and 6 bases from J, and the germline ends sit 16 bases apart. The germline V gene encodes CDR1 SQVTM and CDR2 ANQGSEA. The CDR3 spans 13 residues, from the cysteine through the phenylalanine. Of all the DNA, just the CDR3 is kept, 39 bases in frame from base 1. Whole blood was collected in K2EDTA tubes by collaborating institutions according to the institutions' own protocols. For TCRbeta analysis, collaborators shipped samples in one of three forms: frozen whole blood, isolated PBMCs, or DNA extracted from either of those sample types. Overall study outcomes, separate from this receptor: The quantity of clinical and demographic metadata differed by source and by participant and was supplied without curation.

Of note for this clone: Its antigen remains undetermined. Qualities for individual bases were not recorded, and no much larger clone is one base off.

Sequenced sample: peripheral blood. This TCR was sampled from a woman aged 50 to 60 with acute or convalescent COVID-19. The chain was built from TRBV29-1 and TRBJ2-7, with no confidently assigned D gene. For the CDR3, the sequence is CSVAWQTSSEQYF. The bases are TGCAGCGTTGCGTGGCAAACGTCTAGCGAGCAGTACTTC.